This T cell receptor (beta chain) was sequenced for a study of shared clonotypes between healthy human individuals. Looking at the study overall: A donor's plate count was three for CD4 naive and three for CD4 memory; CD8 naive had two and CD8 memory one.

V shed 1 base and J 9 bases; nucleotides not matched to a gene: 6. Germline V gives CDR1 MNHNS, CDR2 SASEGT. CDR3 length: 16 residues. The assay was immunoSEQ multiplex PCR, and TCRdb's table has in-frame clones only and misses some. The sample lists fewer than 400,000 clones; approximately 79% were seen once. About this clone: Its antigen remains unknown.

Overall study findings and caveats: It was only blood that was sampled, and tissue repertoires likely differ.

Sequenced: memory CD4+ T cells sorted from blood. Subset specified: CD45RA-negative fraction. This rearrangement joins TRBV6-1 to TRBJ2-1; 13 bases map to TRBD2. This receptor was taken from a young man in good health. The CDR3 here is CASSEELAGGPFEQFF. CDR3 bases: TGTGCCAGCAGTGAAGAACTAGCGGGAGGGCCTTTTGAGCAGTTCTTC.